The present T cell receptor beta chain was sequenced within a study of T cells in pancreatic ductal adenocarcinoma. The selected patients with pancreatic ductal adenocarcinoma had surgery but no neoadjuvant therapy. Study-level points and caveats: Blood had more productive templates and roughly 8-fold more unique clonotypes than tumor. This surgical cohort overrepresents the minority presenting with early-stage disease. Enrichment of CD45RO+ effector over naive T cells in tumors may bias clonality. No significant tumor-blood clonality difference; means were about 0.11 and 0.072.

The repertoire was sequenced with immunoSEQ multiplex PCR; TCRdb's copy has only in-frame clones and lacks some. The sample includes roughly 100,000 clones, about 96% of them seen just once. The germline gives CDR1 SGHAT, CDR2 FQNNGV. V shed 3 bases and J 4 bases; nucleotides not matched to a gene: 10. The length of the CDR3 is 17 residues. As concerns this clone: Its antigen remains unidentified.

The V and J genes are TRBV11-2 and TRBJ2-1; 9 positions agree with TRBD2. The sequencing input was PBMCs. The sequence derives from a human donor with pancreatic ductal adenocarcinoma. DNA of the CDR3: TGTGCCAGCAGCTTCCGGCGGGAGGGCGGATTTTACAATGAGCAGTTCTTC. Protein product: CASSFRREGGFYNEQFF.